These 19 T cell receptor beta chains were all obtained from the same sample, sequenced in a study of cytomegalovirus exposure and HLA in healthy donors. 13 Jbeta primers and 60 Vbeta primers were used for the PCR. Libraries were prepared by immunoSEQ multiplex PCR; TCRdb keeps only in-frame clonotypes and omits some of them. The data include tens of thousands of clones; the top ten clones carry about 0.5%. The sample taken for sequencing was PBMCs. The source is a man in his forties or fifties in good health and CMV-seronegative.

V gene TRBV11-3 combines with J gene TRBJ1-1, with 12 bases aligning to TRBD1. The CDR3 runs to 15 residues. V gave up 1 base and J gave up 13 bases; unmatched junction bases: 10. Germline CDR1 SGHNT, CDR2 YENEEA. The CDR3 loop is CASSLGGSGQGALFF. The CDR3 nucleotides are TGTGCCAGCAGCTTAGGAGGCTCGGGACAGGGGGCTCTTTTCTTT. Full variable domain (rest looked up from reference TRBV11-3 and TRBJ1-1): EAGVVQSPRYKIIEKKQPVAFWCNPISGHNTLYWYLQNLGQGPELLIRYENEEAVDDSQLPKDRFSAERLKGVDSTLKIQPAELGDSAVYLCASSLGGSGQGALFFGQGTRLTVV.

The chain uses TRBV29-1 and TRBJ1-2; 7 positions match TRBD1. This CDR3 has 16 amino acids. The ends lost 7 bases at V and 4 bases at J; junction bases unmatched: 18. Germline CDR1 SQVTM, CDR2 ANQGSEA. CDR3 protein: CSAMNLQGPALYGYTF. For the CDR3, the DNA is TGCAGCGCTATGAACCTACAGGGGCCAGCTCTCTATGGCTACACCTTC.

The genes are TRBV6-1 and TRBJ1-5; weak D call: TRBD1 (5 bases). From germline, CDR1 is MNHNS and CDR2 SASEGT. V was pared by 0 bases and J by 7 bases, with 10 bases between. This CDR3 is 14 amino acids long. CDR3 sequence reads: CASSEAGGNQPQHF. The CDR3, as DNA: TGTGCCAGCAGTGAAGCCGGGGGGAACCAGCCCCAGCATTTT.

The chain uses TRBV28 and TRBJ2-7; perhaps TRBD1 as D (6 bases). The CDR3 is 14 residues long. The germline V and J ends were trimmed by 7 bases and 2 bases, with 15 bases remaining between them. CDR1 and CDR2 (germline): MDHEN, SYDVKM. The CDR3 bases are TGTGCCAGCACATCCGGGACAAACACCTACGAGCAGTACTTC. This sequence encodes CASTSGTNTYEQYF. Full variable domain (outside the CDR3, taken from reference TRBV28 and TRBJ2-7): DVKVTQSSRYLVKRTGEKVFLECVQDMDHENMFWYRQDPGLGLRLIYFSYDVKMKEKGDIPEGYSVSREKKERFSLILESASTNQTSMYLCASTSGTNTYEQYFGPGTRLTVT.

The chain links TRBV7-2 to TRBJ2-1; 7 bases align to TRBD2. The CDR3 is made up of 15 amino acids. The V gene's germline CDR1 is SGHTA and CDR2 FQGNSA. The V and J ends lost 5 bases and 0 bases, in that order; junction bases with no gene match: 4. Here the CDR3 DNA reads TGTGCCAGCAGCCGAGCGGGGAGCTCCTACAATGAGCAGTTCTTC. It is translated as CASSRAGSSYNEQFF.

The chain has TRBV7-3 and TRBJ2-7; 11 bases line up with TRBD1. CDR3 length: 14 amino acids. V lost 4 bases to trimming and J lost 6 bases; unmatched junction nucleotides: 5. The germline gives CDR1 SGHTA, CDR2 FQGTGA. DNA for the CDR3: TGTGCCAGCAGCTCCGGACAGGGGGCGAGCGAGCAGTACTTC. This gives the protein CASSSGQGASEQYF.

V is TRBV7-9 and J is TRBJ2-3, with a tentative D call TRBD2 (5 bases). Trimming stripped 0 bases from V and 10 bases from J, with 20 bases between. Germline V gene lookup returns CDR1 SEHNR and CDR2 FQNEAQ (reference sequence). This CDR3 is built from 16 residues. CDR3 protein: CASSLAGLPRAEAQYF. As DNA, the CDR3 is TGTGCCAGCAGCTTAGCTGGACTCCCACGGGCGGAGGCGCAGTATTTT.

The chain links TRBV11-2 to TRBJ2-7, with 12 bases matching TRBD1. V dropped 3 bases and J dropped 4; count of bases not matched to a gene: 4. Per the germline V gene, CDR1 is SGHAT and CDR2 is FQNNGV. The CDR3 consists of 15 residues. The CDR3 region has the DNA TGTGCCAGCAGCTTGGGACAGGGGGCGAATTACGAGCAGTACTTC. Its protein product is CASSLGQGANYEQYF. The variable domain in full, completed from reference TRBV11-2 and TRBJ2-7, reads EAGVAQSPRYKIIEKRQSVAFWCNPISGHATLYWYQQILGQGPKLLIQFQNNGVVDDSQLPKDRFSAERLKGVDSTLKIQPAKLEDSAVYLCASSLGQGANYEQYFGPGTRLTVT.

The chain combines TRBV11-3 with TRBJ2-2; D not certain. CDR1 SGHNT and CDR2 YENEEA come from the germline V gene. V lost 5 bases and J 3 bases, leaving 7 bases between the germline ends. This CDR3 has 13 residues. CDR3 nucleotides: TGTGCCAGCAGCATCCGGGACACCGGGGAGCTGTTTTTT. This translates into CASSIRDTGELFF.

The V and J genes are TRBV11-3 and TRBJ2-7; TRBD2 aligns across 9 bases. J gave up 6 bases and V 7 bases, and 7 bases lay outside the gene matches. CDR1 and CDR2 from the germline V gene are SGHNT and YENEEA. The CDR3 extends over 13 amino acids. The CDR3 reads CASKLAGSLEQYF. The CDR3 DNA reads TGTGCCAGCAAGCTAGCGGGGTCGCTCGAGCAGTACTTC.

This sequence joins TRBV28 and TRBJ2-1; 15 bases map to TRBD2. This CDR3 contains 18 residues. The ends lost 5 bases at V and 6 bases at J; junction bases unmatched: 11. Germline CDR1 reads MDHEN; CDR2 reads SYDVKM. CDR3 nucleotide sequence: TGTGCCAGCAGTACTCCGGGACTAGCGGGGGGCTACTTCAATGAGCAGTTCTTC. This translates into CASSTPGLAGGYFNEQFF.

CDR3 protein: CASSLRGGGGNTIYF. In nucleotides, the CDR3 is TGTGCCAGCAGCTTGAGAGGGGGGGGAGGAAACACCATATATTTT. The V call is TRBV5-4, the J call TRBJ1-3; perhaps TRBD1 as D (6 bases). CDR1 and CDR2 from the germline V gene are SGHNT and YYREEE (reference sequence). V was clipped by 1 base and J by 4 bases, with 12 bases between them. The CDR3 is 15 residues long.

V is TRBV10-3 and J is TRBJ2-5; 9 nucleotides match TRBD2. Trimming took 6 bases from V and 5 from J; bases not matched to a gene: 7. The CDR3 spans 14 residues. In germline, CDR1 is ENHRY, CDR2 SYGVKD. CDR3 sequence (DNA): TGTGCCATCAGGAGTGCGGGGGGGCCGGAGACCCAGTACTTC. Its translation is CAIRSAGGPETQYF.

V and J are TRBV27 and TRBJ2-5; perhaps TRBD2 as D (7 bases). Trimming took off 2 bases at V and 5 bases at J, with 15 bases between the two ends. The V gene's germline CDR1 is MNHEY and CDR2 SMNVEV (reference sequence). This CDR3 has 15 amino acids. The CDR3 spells CASSLGGGDWETQYF. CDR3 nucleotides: TGTGCCAGCAGTTTAGGAGGGGGGGACTGGGAGACCCAGTACTTC.

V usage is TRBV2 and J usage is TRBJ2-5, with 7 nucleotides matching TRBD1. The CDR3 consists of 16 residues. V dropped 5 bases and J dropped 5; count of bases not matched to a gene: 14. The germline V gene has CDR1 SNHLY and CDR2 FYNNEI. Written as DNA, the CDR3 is TGTGCCAGCAGTAAATCAGGGGGACCGGTGGGGGAGACCCAGTACTTC. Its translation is CASSKSGGPVGETQYF. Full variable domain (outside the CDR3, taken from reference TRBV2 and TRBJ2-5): EPEVTQTPSHQVTQMGQEVILRCVPISNHLYFYWYRQILGQKVEFLVSFYNNEISEKSEIFDDQFSVERPDGSNFTLKIRSTKLEDSAMYFCASSKSGGPVGETQYFGPGTRLLVL.

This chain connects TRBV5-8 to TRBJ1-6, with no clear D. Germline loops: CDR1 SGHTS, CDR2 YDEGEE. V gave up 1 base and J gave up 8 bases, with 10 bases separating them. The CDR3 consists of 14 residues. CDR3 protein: CASSLYILDSPLHF. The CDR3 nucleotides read TGTGCCAGCAGCTTGTATATCTTAGATTCACCCCTCCACTTT.

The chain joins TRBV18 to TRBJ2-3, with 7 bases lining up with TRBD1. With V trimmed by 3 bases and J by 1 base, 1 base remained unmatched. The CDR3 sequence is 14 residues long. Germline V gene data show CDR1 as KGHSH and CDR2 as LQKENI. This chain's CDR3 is CASSPGQGTDTQYF. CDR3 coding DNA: TGTGCCAGCTCACCCGGACAGGGCACAGATACGCAGTATTTT.

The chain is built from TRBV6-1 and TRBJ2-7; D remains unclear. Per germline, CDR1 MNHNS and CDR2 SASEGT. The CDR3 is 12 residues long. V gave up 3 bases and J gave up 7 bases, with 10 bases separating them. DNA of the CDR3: TGTGCCAGCAGTGACAACGCCCGGGAGCAGTACTTC. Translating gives CASSDNAREQYF.

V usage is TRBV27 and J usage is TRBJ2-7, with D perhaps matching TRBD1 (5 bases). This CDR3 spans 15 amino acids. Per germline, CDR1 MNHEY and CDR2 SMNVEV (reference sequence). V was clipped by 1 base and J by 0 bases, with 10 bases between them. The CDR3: CASSLYAGFSYEQYF. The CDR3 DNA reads TGTGCCAGCAGTTTATATGCAGGGTTCTCCTACGAGCAGTACTTC.